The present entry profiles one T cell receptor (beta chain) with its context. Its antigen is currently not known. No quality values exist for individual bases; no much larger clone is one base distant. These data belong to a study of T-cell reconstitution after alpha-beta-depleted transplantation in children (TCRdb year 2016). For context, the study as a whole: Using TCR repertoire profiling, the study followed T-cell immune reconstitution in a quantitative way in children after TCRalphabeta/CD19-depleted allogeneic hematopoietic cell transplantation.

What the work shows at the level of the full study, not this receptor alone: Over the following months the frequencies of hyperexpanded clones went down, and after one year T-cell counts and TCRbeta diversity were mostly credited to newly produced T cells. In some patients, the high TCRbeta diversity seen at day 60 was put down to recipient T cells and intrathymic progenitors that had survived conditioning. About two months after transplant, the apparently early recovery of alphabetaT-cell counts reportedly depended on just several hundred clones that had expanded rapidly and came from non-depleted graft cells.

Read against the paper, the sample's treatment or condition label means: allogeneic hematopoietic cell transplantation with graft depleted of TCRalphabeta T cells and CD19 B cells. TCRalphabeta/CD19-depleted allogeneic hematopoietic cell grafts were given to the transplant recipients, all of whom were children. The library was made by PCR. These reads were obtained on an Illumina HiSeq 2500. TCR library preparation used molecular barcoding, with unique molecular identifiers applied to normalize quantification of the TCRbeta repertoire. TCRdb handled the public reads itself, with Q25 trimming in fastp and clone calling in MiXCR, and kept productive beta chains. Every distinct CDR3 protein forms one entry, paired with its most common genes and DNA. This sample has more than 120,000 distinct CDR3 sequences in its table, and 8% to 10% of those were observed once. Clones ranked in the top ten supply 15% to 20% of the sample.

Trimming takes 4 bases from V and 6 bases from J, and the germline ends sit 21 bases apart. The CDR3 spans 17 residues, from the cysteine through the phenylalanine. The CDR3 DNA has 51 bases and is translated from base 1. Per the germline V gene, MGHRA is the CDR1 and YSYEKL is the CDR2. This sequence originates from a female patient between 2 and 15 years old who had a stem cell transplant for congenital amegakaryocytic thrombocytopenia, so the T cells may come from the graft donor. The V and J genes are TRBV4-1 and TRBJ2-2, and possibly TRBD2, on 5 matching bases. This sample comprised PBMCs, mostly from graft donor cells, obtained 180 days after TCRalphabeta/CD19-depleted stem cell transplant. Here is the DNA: TGCGCCAGCAGCCGCCTGCTTATAAGACTATTACCCGGGGAGCTGTTTTTT. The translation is CASSRLLIRLLPGELFF.